This T cell receptor beta chain appears in the sequencing data of a study of T cells after yellow fever vaccination. General observations from the study: Within FACS-sorted repertoires, abundant clonotypes contaminating from the bulk population could be present.

The CDR3 spans 16 residues. V gave up 2 bases and J gave up 9 bases; unmatched junction bases: 10. CDR1 MNHEY and CDR2 SVGEGT come from the germline V gene. Points on this clonotype: Antigen: not known.

TCRdb passed the 5' RACE reads through MiXCR, listing each CDR3 protein once. The sample lists hundreds of thousands of distinct CDR3 sequences; around 9.3% were seen once. This sequence originates from a man younger than 35 who received the YFV17D yellow fever vaccine. Here the sequenced sample was CD4+ T cells sorted from PBMCs, taken 5 days after the yellow fever booster vaccination. The V call is TRBV6-2 or TRBV6-3, the J call TRBJ1-6; TRBD1 matches 7 bases. The chain's CDR3 is CASSYPGQTNGSPLHF. The CDR3 DNA follows: TGTGCCAGCAGTTACCCGGGACAGACCAACGGTTCACCCCTCCACTTT.